These 8 T cell receptor beta chains share one sample of origin, sequenced in a study of CD8 T cells in Susac syndrome. RNA amounts of roughly 0.45 to 1 ug underwent reverse transcription with random hexamers. MiXCR, applied by TCRdb to the immunoSEQ multiplex PCR reads, yields one record per CDR3 protein. The sample shows nearly 70,000 distinct CDR3 sequences, 85% to 95% of them seen only once. The sample comprised CD8+ T cells from PBMCs. These TCRs come from a human donor in good health.

This clonotype has just one count. The chain carries TRBV3-1 and TRBJ2-2; 8 positions match TRBD2. CDR3 length equals 17 residues. Germline CDR1 and CDR2: LGHDT and YNNKEL (reference sequence). After removal of 0 bases from V and 4 bases from J, the junction contained 7 bases not matched to a gene. The CDR3 sequence is CASSQERQRGTTGELFF. CDR3 sequence (DNA): TGTGCCAGCAGCCAAGAGCGCCAGCGGGGGACCACCGGGGAGCTGTTTTTT.

This CDR3 reads CSVADPNPRVGGGYTF. CDR3 bases: TGCAGCGTTGCCGACCCGAACCCCAGAGTAGGTGGTGGCTACACCTTC. The chain links TRBV29-1 to TRBJ1-2; D unclear. The germline V gene has CDR1 SQVTM and CDR2 ANQGSEA. Trimming took off 4 bases at V and 7 bases at J, with 25 bases between the two ends. The CDR3 is made up of 16 amino acids.

The CDR3 nucleotides read TGTGCCAGCAGCGTAGCTACAGGGGTTACCTATGGCTACACCTTC. Translated: CASSVATGVTYGYTF. The chain is built from TRBV9 and TRBJ1-2, with TRBD1 matching over 7 bases. This CDR3 has 15 residues. Germline assignment: CDR1 SGDLS and CDR2 YYNGEE. With 0 bases clipped from V and 4 bases from J, the junction kept 6 bases outside the gene matches.

This rearrangement joins TRBV7-9 to TRBJ1-5; D gene uncertain. Trimming cost V 6 bases and J 1 base, with 7 bases left between them. Germline V gene data show CDR1 as SEHNR and CDR2 as FQNEAQ (reference sequence). CDR3 length: 13 amino acids. CDR3 bases: TGTGCCAGCAGTGACGGGAGCAATCAGCCCCAGCATTTT. Translating it yields CASSDGSNQPQHF.

V usage is TRBV3-1 and J usage is TRBJ1-5, with 7 bases aligning to TRBD1. J was trimmed by 8 bases and V by 4 bases; bases with no gene match: 11. This CDR3 is built from 15 residues. Germline V lookup: CDR1 LGHDT, CDR2 YNNKEL (reference sequence). The CDR3 region has the DNA TGTGCCAGCAGCCCCACAGGGGCCGCGGGAAAGCCCCAGCATTTT. As protein: CASSPTGAAGKPQHF.

This chain uses TRBV27 with TRBJ1-5; perhaps TRBD1 as D (5 bases). V was cut by 4 bases and J by 4 bases, with 11 bases left in between. CDR3 length: 14 amino acids. Germline V gene lookup returns CDR1 MNHEY and CDR2 SMNVEV (reference sequence). CDR3 sequence reads: CASSWQGGNQPQHF. As DNA, the CDR3 is TGTGCCAGCAGTTGGCAGGGTGGGAATCAGCCCCAGCATTTT.

The chain uses TRBV6-4 and TRBJ2-3; TRBD2 matches at 8 bases. The CDR3 consists of 16 residues. V lost 4 bases and J lost 2; bases outside the gene matches: 8. Germline loops: CDR1 MRHNA, CDR2 SNTAGT. DNA of the CDR3: TGTGCCAGCAGTGGGATTGCGGGGGGATCCACAGATACGCAGTATTTT. It encodes CASSGIAGGSTDTQYF.

The chain has TRBV19 and TRBJ1-6, with a possible D match to TRBD1 (5 bases). V dropped 7 bases and J dropped 7 bases, with 14 bases sitting between them. The CDR3 spans 14 residues. CDR1 and CDR2 from the germline V gene are LNHDA and SQIVND (reference sequence). This CDR3 reads CASMGGHTNSPLHF. In DNA form, the CDR3 reads TGTGCCAGTATGGGCGGACATACCAATTCACCCCTCCACTTT. The variable domain in full, completed from reference TRBV19 and TRBJ1-6, reads DGGITQSPKYLFRKEGQNVTLSCEQNLNHDAMYWYRQDPGQGLRLIYYSQIVNDFQKGDIAEGYSVSREKKESFPLTVTSAQKNPTAFYLCASMGGHTNSPLHFGNGTRLTVT.